This T cell receptor (beta chain) is drawn from a study of T cell repertoires in cytomegalovirus infection. Whole-study context: Well-studied HLA-B-restricted epitopes and recently identified HLA-C-restricted epitopes of CMV were both used in the study. Indicated by public TCR beta signatures were CMV infection and matching HLA type. The study, taken as a whole, reports: It was HLA-C-restricted CMV-specific TCR beta clonotypes that dominated the response ex vivo. Individuals carrying CMV plus the relevant HLA were identified by cumulative frequency of public TCR beta families.

Germline V lookup: CDR1 SGHTA, CDR2 FQGNSA. The V and J ends lost 1 base and 7 bases, in that order; junction bases with no gene match: 5. The CDR3 totals 15 residues. Many counts were recorded for this clonotype. What it binds is not known. Via MiXCR, TCRdb re-called the reads, giving one row per CDR3 protein. The sample consists of about 890,000 distinct CDR3 sequences, about a third of them appearing once. This specimen was cultured CD8+ T cells from PBMCs, taken from culture after CMV antigen stimulation. This receptor was obtained from a human donor in good health (CMV status not recorded). Some clones in this sample may be carry-over from other donors' samples. The gene calls are TRBV7-2 and TRBJ2-1; 9 bases agree with TRBD1. CDR3 sequence (DNA): TGTGCCAGCAGCTTAGAGGGACAGGGTATGAATGAGCAGTTCTTC. It specifies CASSLEGQGMNEQFF.